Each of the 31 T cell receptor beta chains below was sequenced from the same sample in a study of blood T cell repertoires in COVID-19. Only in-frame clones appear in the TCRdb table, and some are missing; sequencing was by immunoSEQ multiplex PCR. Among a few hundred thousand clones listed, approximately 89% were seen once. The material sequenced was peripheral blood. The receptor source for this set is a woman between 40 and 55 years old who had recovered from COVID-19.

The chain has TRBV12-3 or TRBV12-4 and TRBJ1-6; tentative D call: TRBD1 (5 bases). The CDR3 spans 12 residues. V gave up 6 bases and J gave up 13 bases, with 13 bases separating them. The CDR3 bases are TGTGCCAGCAGGGACATAGGATCCCCCCTCCACTTT. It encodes CASRDIGSPLHF.

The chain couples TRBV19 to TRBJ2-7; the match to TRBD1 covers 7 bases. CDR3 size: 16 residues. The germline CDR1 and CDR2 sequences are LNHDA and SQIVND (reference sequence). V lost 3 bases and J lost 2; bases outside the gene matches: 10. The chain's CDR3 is CASSIPLPGGTYEQYF. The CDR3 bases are TGTGCCAGTAGTATCCCACTTCCAGGGGGTACCTACGAGCAGTACTTC.

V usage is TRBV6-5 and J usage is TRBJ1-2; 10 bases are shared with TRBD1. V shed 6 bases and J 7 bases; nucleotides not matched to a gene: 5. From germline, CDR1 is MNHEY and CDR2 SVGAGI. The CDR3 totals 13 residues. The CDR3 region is CASSTRTGGGYTF. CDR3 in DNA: TGTGCCAGCAGCACTCGGACAGGGGGTGGCTACACCTTC.

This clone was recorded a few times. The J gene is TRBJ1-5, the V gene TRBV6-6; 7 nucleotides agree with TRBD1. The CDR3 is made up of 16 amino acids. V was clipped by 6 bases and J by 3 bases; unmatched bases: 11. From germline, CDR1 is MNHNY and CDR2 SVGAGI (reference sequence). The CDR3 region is CASSSIWDSFNQPQHF. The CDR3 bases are TGTGCCAGCAGCTCGATATGGGACAGCTTCAATCAGCCCCAGCATTTT.

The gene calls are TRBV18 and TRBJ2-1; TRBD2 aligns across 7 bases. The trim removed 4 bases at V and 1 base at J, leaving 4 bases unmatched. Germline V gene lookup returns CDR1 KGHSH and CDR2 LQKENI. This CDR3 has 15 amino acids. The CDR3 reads CASSRERDSYNEQFF. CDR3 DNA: TGTGCCAGCTCACGGGAGCGGGATTCCTACAATGAGCAGTTCTTC.

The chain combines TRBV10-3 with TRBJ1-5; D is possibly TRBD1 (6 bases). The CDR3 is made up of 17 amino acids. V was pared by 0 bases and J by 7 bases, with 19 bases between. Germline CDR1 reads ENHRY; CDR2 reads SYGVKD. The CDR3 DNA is TGTGCCATCAGTGAGTCGGGGGGGCCTTTTACAGGGCAGCCCCAGCATTTT. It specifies CAISESGGPFTGQPQHF.

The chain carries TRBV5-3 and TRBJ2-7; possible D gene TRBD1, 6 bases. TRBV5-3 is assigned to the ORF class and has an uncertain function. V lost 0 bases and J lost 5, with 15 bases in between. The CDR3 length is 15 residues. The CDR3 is CARSLEGRGHNEQYF. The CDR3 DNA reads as TGTGCCAGAAGCTTGGAAGGCAGGGGTCATAACGAGCAGTACTTC.

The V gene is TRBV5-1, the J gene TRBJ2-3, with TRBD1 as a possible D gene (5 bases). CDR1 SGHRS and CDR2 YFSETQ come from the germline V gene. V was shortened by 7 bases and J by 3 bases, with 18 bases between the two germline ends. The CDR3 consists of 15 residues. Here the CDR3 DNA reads TGCGCCAGCCGCGTACGGACACCGGGTACAGATACGCAGTATTTT. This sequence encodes CASRVRTPGTDTQYF. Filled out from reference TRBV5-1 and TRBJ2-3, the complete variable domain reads KAGVTQTPRYLIKTRGQQVTLSCSPISGHRSVSWYQQTPGQGLQFLFEYFSETQRNKGNFPGRFSGRQFSNSRSEMNVSTLELGDSALYLCASRVRTPGTDTQYFGPGTRLTVL.

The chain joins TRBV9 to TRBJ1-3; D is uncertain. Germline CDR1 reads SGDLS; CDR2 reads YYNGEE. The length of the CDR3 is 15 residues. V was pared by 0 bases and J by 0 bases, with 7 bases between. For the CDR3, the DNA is TGTGCCAGCAGCGTAGACCCGGGCTCTGGAAACACCATATATTTT. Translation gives CASSVDPGSGNTIYF.

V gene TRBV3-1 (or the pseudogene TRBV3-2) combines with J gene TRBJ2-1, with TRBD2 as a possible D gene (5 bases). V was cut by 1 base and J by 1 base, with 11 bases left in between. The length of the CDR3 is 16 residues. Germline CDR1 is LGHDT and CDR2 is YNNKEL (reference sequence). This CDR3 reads CASSQVSRGSYNEQFF. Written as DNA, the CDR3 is TGTGCCAGCAGCCAAGTTAGTCGAGGGTCCTACAATGAGCAGTTCTTC.

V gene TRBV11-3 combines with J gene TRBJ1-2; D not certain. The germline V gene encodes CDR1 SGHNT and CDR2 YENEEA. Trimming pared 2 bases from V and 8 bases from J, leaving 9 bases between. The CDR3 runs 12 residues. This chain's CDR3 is CASSLNWEGYTF. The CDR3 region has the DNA TGTGCCAGCAGCTTAAATTGGGAGGGCTACACCTTC.

In DNA, the CDR3 is TGTGCCAGCAGCTCCTGGGCGGGGGTCTCCTACGAGCAGTACTTC. It translates to CASSSWAGVSYEQYF. The chain recombines TRBV7-2 with TRBJ2-7, with 7 bases that match TRBD2. Per germline, CDR1 SGHTA and CDR2 FQGNSA. This CDR3 is 15 amino acids long. Trimming took 4 bases from V and 0 from J; bases not matched to a gene: 6.

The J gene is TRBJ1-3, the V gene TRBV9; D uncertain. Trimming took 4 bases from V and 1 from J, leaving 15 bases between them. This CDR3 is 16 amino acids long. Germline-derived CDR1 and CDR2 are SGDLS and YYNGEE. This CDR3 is CASSPRQVGSGNTIYF. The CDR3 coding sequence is TGTGCCAGCAGCCCACGGCAGGTTGGATCTGGAAACACCATATATTTT.

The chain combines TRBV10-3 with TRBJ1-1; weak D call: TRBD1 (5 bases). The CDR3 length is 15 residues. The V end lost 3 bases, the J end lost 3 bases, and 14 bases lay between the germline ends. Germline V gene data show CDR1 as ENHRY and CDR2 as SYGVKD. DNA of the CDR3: TGTGCCATCAGTGAATTGTGGGGAGGGGACACTGAAGCTTTCTTT. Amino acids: CAISELWGGDTEAFF.

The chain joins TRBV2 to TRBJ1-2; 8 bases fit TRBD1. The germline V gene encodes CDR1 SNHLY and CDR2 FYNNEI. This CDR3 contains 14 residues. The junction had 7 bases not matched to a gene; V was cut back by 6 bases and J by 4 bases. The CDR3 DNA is TGTGCCAGCAGCGAACAGGGGGAGGCCTATGGCTACACCTTC. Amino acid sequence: CASSEQGEAYGYTF.

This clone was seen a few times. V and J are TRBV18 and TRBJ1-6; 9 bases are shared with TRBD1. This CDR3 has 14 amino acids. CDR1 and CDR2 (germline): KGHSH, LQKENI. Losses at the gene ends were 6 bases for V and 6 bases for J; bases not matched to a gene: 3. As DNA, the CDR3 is TGTGCCAGCTCGACGACAGGGGGTAATTCACCCCTCCACTTT. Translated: CASSTTGGNSPLHF.

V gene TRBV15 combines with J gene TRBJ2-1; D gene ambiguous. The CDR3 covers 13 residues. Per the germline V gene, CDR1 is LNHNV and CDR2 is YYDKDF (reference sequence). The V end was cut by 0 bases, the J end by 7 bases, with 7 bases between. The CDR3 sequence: CATSRESMNEQFF. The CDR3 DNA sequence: TGTGCCACCAGCAGAGAATCAATGAATGAGCAGTTCTTC. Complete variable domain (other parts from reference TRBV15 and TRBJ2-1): DAMVIQNPRYQVTQFGKPVTLSCSQTLNHNVMYWYQQKSSQAPKLLFHYYDKDFNNEADTPDNFQSRRPNTSFCFLDIRSPGLGDTAMYLCATSRESMNEQFFGPGTRLTVL.

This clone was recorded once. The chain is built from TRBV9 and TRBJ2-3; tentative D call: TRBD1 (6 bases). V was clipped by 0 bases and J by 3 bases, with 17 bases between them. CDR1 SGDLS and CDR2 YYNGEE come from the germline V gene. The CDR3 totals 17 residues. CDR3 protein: CASSVDPPGAVTDTQYF. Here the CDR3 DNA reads TGTGCCAGCAGCGTAGACCCCCCAGGGGCTGTAACAGATACGCAGTATTTT.

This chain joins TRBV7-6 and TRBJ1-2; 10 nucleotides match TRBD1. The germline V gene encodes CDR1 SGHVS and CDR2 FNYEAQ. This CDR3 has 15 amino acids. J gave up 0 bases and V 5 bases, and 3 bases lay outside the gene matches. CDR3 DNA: TGTGCCAGCAGCCGGGGACAGGGGCCTAACTATGGCTACACCTTC. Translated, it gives CASSRGQGPNYGYTF.

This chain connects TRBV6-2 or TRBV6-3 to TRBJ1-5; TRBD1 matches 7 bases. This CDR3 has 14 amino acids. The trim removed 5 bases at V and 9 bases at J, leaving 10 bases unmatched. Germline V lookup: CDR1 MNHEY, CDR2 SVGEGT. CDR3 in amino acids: CASSLDRSGWPQHF. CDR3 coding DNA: TGTGCCAGCAGTCTGGACAGGTCGGGGTGGCCCCAGCATTTT.

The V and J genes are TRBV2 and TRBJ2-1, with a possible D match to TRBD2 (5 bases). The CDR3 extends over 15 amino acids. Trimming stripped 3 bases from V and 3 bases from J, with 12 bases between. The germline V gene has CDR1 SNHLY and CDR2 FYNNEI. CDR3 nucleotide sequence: TGTGCCAGCAGTGAGGAGGACTTGGACTACAATGAGCAGTTCTTC. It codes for CASSEEDLDYNEQFF.

CDR3: CASASPGQGLNYGYTF. CDR3 DNA sequence: TGTGCCAGTGCGTCCCCGGGACAGGGATTAAACTATGGCTACACCTTC. V is TRBV19 and J is TRBJ1-2, with 9 bases matching TRBD1. This CDR3 has 16 amino acids. The V and J ends lost 8 bases and 2 bases, in that order; junction bases with no gene match: 12. Germline V gives CDR1 LNHDA, CDR2 SQIVND (reference sequence). Filled out from reference TRBV19 and TRBJ1-2, the complete variable domain reads DGGITQSPKYLFRKEGQNVTLSCEQNLNHDAMYWYRQDPGQGLRLIYYSQIVNDFQKGDIAEGYSVSREKKESFPLTVTSAQKNPTAFYLCASASPGQGLNYGYTFGSGTRLTVV.

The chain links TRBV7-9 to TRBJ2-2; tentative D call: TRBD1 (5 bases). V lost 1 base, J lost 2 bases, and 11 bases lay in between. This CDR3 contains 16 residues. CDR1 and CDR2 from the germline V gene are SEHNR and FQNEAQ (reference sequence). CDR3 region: CASSLGGRANTGELFF. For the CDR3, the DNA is TGTGCCAGCAGCTTAGGGGGCAGGGCTAACACCGGGGAGCTGTTTTTT.

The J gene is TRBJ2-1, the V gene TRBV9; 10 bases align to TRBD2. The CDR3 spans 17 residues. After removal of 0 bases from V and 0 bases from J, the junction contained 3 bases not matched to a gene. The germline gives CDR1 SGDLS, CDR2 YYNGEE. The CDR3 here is CASSVVLAGSSYNEQFF. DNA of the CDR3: TGTGCCAGCAGCGTAGTACTAGCGGGGAGCTCCTACAATGAGCAGTTCTTC.

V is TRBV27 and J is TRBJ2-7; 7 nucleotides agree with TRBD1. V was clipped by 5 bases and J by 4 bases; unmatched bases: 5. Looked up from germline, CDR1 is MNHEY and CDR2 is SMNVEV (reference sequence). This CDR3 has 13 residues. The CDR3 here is CASSPRRGYEQYF. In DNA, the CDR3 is TGTGCCAGCAGTCCCCGCAGGGGGTACGAGCAGTACTTC.

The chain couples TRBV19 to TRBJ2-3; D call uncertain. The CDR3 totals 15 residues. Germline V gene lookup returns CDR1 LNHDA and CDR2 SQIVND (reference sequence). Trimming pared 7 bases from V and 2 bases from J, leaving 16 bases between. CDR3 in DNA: TGTGCCAGTACCACCGTTCTGAGGAACACAGATACGCAGTATTTT. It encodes CASTTVLRNTDTQYF.

The chain's CDR3 is CASSRIAGGPGEQFF. For the CDR3, the DNA is TGCGCCAGCAGCCGGATAGCGGGAGGGCCTGGTGAGCAGTTCTTC. The J gene is TRBJ2-1, the V gene TRBV4-3, with 11 nucleotides matching TRBD2. CDR1 is LGHNA and CDR2 is YSLEER in the germline V gene. Trimming took 4 bases from V and 9 from J; bases not matched to a gene: 8. The CDR3 length is 15 residues.

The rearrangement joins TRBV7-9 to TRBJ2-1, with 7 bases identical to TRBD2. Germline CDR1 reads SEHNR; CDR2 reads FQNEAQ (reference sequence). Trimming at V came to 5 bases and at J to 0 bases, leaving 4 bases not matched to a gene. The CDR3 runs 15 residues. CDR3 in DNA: TGTGCCAGCAGCCTCATAGCGGGCTCCTACAATGAGCAGTTCTTC. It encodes CASSLIAGSYNEQFF.

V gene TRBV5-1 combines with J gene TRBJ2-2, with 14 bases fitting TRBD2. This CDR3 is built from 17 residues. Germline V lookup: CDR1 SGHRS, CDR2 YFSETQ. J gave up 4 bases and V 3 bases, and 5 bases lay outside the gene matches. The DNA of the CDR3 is TGCGCCAGCAGCTACGGGACTAGCGGGAGCCGCACCGGGGAGCTGTTTTTT. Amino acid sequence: CASSYGTSGSRTGELFF.

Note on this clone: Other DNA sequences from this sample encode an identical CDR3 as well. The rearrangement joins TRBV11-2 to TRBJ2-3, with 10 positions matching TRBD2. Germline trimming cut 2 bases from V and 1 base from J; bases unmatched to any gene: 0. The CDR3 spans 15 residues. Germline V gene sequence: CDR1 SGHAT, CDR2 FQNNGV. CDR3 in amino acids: CASSLLAGGTDTQYF. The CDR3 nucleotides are TGTGCCAGCAGCTTACTAGCGGGGGGCACAGATACGCAGTATTTT.

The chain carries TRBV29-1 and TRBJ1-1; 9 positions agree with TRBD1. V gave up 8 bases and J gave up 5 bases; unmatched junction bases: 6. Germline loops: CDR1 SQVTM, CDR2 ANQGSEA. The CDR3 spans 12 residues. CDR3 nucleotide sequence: TGCAGCACCAACAGGGGGCAAACTGAAGCTTTCTTT. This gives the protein CSTNRGQTEAFF.